These 3 T cell receptor beta chains were all obtained from the same sample, sequenced in a study of blood T cell repertoires in COVID-19. Here immunoSEQ multiplex PCR was the method, and the copy in TCRdb shows in-frame clones only, minus some. The sample has around 63,000 clones, about nine tenths seen once; the top ten hold roughly 1.4%. Sequencing used peripheral blood. These receptors all stem from a woman of 80 years or more with acute or convalescent COVID-19.

V is TRBV5-1 and J is TRBJ2-5, with 9 bases aligning to TRBD2. The CDR3 runs 15 residues. After removal of 0 bases from V and 6 bases from J, the junction contained 6 bases not matched to a gene. Germline values: CDR1 SGHRS, CDR2 YFSETQ. CDR3 bases: TGCGCCAGCAGCTTGGTTAGCGGGAGCCCACAGACCCAGTACTTC. Its protein product is CASSLVSGSPQTQYF.

The chain links TRBV27 to TRBJ2-1, with 13 bases aligning to TRBD2. The germline V gene has CDR1 MNHEY and CDR2 SMNVEV (reference sequence). V was pared by 6 bases and J by 9 bases, with 8 bases of the junction left unmatched. The CDR3 runs to 15 residues. CDR3 DNA sequence: TGTGCCAGCAGACCCGGACTAGCGGGAGTAGGTGAGCAGTTCTTC. It yields the protein CASRPGLAGVGEQFF.

In its sample, this clone was seen once. The gene calls are TRBV6-5 and TRBJ2-2; D possibly corresponds to TRBD1 (6 bases). Germline V CDR1 and CDR2: MNHEY, SVGAGI. V dropped 6 bases and J dropped 1 base, with 9 bases sitting between them. The CDR3 sequence is 14 residues long. The chain's CDR3 is CASSRTVNTGELFF. CDR3 sequence (DNA): TGTGCCAGCAGCCGGACAGTGAACACCGGGGAGCTGTTTTTT.